The T cell receptor (beta chain) described here comes from a study of shared clonotypes between healthy human individuals. The V gene lost 8 bases and the J gene lost 1 base, with 15 bases spanning the gap. CDR1 is SGHTA and CDR2 is FQGTGA in the germline V gene. This CDR3 is 15 amino acids long. Study results and caveats: Rarefaction revealed incomplete sorted-subset sequencing despite large depth.

Deep-level assay runs were performed. Repertoires were generated with immunoSEQ multiplex PCR, while TCRdb's copy carries only in-frame clones and drops some. The top ten hold over 0.09% of the sample, which has around 600,000 clones, 85% to 95% seen once. In regard to this clone: Its antigen is unknown.

As defined, naive CD8 cells were CD45RO-negative and positively selected for CCR7, with terminally differentiated effector memory CD45RA+ cells excluded. The receptor was derived from a woman aged 25 to 39 in good health. The sequenced material came from naive CD8+ T cells sorted from blood. The chain joins TRBV7-3 to TRBJ1-5, with D perhaps TRBD1 (5 bases). CDR3 nucleotides: TGTGCCAGCCCCCGGGGACGGAGGAGCAATCAGCCCCAGCATTTT. Translation gives CASPRGRRSNQPQHF.